Each of the 30 T cell receptor beta chains below was sequenced from the same sample in a study of blood T cell repertoires in COVID-19. Produced via immunoSEQ multiplex PCR; TCRdb's table is partial and in-frame only. The repertoire holds approximately 220,000 clones, with 80% to 90% as singletons. The source material was peripheral blood. The receptors stem from a woman older than 75 with acute or convalescent COVID-19.

This chain links TRBV6-4 with TRBJ2-2; TRBD2 agrees at 13 bases. The CDR3 extends over 17 amino acids. The germline V gene has CDR1 MRHNA and CDR2 SNTAGT. V lost 6 bases to trimming and J lost 5 bases; unmatched junction nucleotides: 9. The CDR3 region has the DNA TGTGCCAGCAGCCTGAATCCGGGACTAGCGGGGACCGGGGAGCTGTTTTTT. Residues: CASSLNPGLAGTGELFF.

For the CDR3, the DNA is TGTGCCAGCAACCCCCAGAGTAGCGGGGGGGTTGGGCAGTTCTTC. Protein product: CASNPQSSGGVGQFF. The chain combines TRBV27 with TRBJ2-1; the match to TRBD2 covers 11 bases. The CDR3 has 15 amino acids. CDR1 and CDR2 from the germline V gene are MNHEY and SMNVEV (reference sequence). V lost 7 bases and J lost 12; bases outside the gene matches: 14.

The chain combines TRBV14 with TRBJ2-1; 12 nucleotides line up with TRBD1. Germline assignment: CDR1 SGHDN and CDR2 FVKESK. CDR3 length: 17 residues. The V gene end was trimmed by 3 bases and the J gene end by 7 bases; junction bases not matched to a gene: 10. This CDR3 reads CASSHTLPGQGANEQFF. In DNA form, the CDR3 reads TGTGCCAGCAGCCACACCCTCCCGGGACAGGGGGCGAATGAGCAGTTCTTC.

In its sample, this clone was seen a few times. The rearrangement uses TRBV19 and TRBJ1-2, with 7 bases identical to TRBD1. Unmatched junction bases numbered 3, after V lost 4 bases and J lost 4 bases. Germline V gives CDR1 LNHDA, CDR2 SQIVND (reference sequence). This CDR3 comprises 13 residues. The chain's CDR3 is CASSKAGGYGYTF. DNA for the CDR3: TGTGCCAGTAGTAAGGCAGGGGGCTATGGCTACACCTTC.

This chain links TRBV28 with TRBJ1-2; 7 positions agree with TRBD1. The trim removed 8 bases at V and 8 bases at J, leaving 17 bases unmatched. The germline CDR1 and CDR2 sequences are MDHEN and SYDVKM. This CDR3 contains 15 residues. The DNA for the CDR3 is TGTGCCAGCTATTTTTCAGACAGGGCTGGGTCCGGCTACACCTTC. Translated: CASYFSDRAGSGYTF.

This clone appeared a few times. The chain is built from TRBV5-6 and TRBJ1-6; TRBD1 aligns across 8 bases. The ends lost 4 bases at V and 5 bases at J; junction bases unmatched: 8. The CDR3 is 16 amino acids. CDR1 SGHDT and CDR2 YYEEEE come from the germline V gene. The CDR3 DNA sequence: TGTGCCAGCAGCCCCGACAGGGGATCCAATAATTCACCCCTCCACTTT. It codes for CASSPDRGSNNSPLHF. Full variable domain (outside the CDR3, taken from reference TRBV5-6 and TRBJ1-6): DAGVTQSPTHLIKTRGQQVTLRCSPKSGHDTVSWYQQALGQGPQFIFQYYEEEERQRGNFPDRFSGHQFPNYSSELNVNALLLGDSALYLCASSPDRGSNNSPLHFGNGTRLTVT.

The chain is built from TRBV28 and TRBJ2-7, with a possible D match to TRBD2 (6 bases). V lost 5 bases to trimming and J lost 0 bases, with 17 bases between them. Germline-derived CDR1 and CDR2 are MDHEN and SYDVKM. This CDR3 is built from 16 residues. For the CDR3, the DNA is TGTGCCAGCAGTCTTCGACTCGGGGGAATCTCCTACGAGCAGTACTTC. Its translation is CASSLRLGGISYEQYF.

The CDR3 spells CASTVGTNSYEQYF. In DNA, the CDR3 is TGTGCCAGTACCGTAGGGACTAACTCCTACGAGCAGTACTTC. This sequence joins TRBV19 and TRBJ2-7; 7 bases line up with TRBD2. This CDR3 comprises 14 residues. The J segment lost 0 bases and the V segment lost 7 bases, leaving 6 bases of the junction unmatched. Germline CDR1 is LNHDA and CDR2 is SQIVND (reference sequence). Based on the CDR3 plus reference TRBV19 and TRBJ2-7, the full variable domain is DGGITQSPKYLFRKEGQNVTLSCEQNLNHDAMYWYRQDPGQGLRLIYYSQIVNDFQKGDIAEGYSVSREKKESFPLTVTSAQKNPTAFYLCASTVGTNSYEQYFGPGTRLTVT.

The V call is TRBV9, the J call TRBJ1-4; a possible D gene is TRBD1 (5 bases). The germline gives CDR1 SGDLS, CDR2 YYNGEE. There are 14 residues in the CDR3. V was shortened by 5 bases and J by 4 bases, with 12 bases between the two germline ends. DNA for the CDR3: TGTGCCAGCAGTACGCCGGGGGATAATGAAAAACTGTTTTTT. It specifies CASSTPGDNEKLFF.

V gene TRBV3-1 (or the pseudogene TRBV3-2) combines with J gene TRBJ2-7, with TRBD1 matching over 8 bases. The V gene's germline CDR1 is LGHDT and CDR2 YNNKEL (reference sequence). V gave up 5 bases and J gave up 4 bases; unmatched junction bases: 4. This CDR3 has 13 residues. CDR3 nucleotide sequence: TGTGCCAGCAGCTCAAACAGGGGGTACGAGCAGTACTTC. It is translated as CASSSNRGYEQYF.

This rearrangement joins TRBV5-1 to TRBJ2-1, with D possibly being TRBD2 (6 bases). The germline gives CDR1 SGHRS, CDR2 YFSETQ. The V end lost 7 bases, the J end lost 4 bases, and 12 bases lay between the germline ends. This CDR3 has 13 residues. The CDR3 region has the DNA TGCGCCAGCGCTGCCGGAGGGTACAATGAGCAGTTCTTC. Translating it yields CASAAGGYNEQFF.

The chain couples TRBV19 to TRBJ1-4; D not certain. Germline V gene sequence: CDR1 LNHDA, CDR2 SQIVND (reference sequence). The CDR3 sequence is 15 residues long. V was shortened by 4 bases and J by 8 bases, with 17 bases between the two germline ends. The CDR3 nucleotides read TGTGCCAGTAGTACCGGAGCGGACGGGAGGGAAAAACTGTTTTTT. Encoded protein: CASSTGADGREKLFF.

The chain recombines TRBV4-3 with TRBJ2-2, with a tentative D call TRBD1 (5 bases). V shed 0 bases and J shed 6 bases, with 8 bases lying between them. The CDR3 totals 14 residues. CDR1 is LGHNA, CDR2 YSLEER, per germline. The DNA for the CDR3 is TGCGCCAGCAGCCAAGACAGGGCGTCCGGGGAGCTGTTTTTT. It yields the protein CASSQDRASGELFF.

This chain joins TRBV5-1 and TRBJ1-3, with 7 bases fitting TRBD1. With 2 bases clipped from V and 2 bases from J, the junction kept 10 bases outside the gene matches. CDR1 is SGHRS, CDR2 YFSETQ, per germline. The CDR3 runs to 17 residues. The CDR3 spells CASSLMAQGTAGNTIYF. The CDR3 DNA is TGCGCCAGCAGCTTAATGGCCCAGGGGACAGCTGGAAACACCATATATTTT.

CDR3: CASSTRTASYEQYF. DNA of the CDR3: TGTGCCAGCAGCACGAGGACAGCGTCCTACGAGCAGTACTTC. The chain joins TRBV11-3 to TRBJ2-7; D possibly corresponds to TRBD1 (6 bases). Looked up from germline, CDR1 is SGHNT and CDR2 is YENEEA. Trimming shortened V by 5 bases and J by 1 base, and 12 bases separated the two germline ends. This CDR3 contains 14 residues.

V and J are TRBV5-6 and TRBJ1-1, with no clear D. Germline CDR1 SGHDT, CDR2 YYEEEE. This CDR3 comprises 16 residues. Trimming left V 1 base short and J 1 base short, with 14 bases between. CDR3 sequence: CASSLWWRQANTEAFF. DNA for the CDR3: TGTGCCAGCAGCTTGTGGTGGCGTCAGGCGAACACTGAAGCTTTCTTT.

In this sample, this clone turned up once. The gene calls are TRBV30 and TRBJ1-3; no reliable D call. Trimming removed 0 bases from V and 4 bases from J, with 4 bases in between. CDR3 length equals 12 residues. Looked up from germline, CDR1 is GTSNPN and CDR2 is SVGIG (reference sequence). The CDR3 DNA reads TGTGCCTGGAGTGTACAGGGAAACACCATATATTTT. Protein product: CAWSVQGNTIYF.

CDR3 residues: CASSLGLAAHNEQFF. The CDR3 coding sequence is TGTGCCAGCAGTCTCGGACTAGCGGCCCACAATGAGCAGTTCTTC. This chain connects TRBV27 to TRBJ2-1; 10 bases are a match to TRBD2. CDR1 is MNHEY and CDR2 is SMNVEV in the germline V gene (reference sequence). Trimming at V came to 5 bases and at J to 5 bases, leaving 6 bases not matched to a gene. The CDR3 contains 15 residues.

This chain links TRBV10-3 with TRBJ1-4; 8 bases are shared with TRBD1. This CDR3 region has 15 residues. The V gene's germline CDR1 is ENHRY and CDR2 SYGVKD. With 4 bases clipped from V and 3 bases from J, the junction kept 4 bases outside the gene matches. The CDR3 is CAISGYRGANEKLFF. The CDR3 DNA reads as TGTGCCATCAGTGGATACAGGGGGGCTAATGAAAAACTGTTTTTT.

This clone turned up a few times. The chain recombines TRBV5-8 with TRBJ1-4, with 7 bases lining up with TRBD1. CDR1 and CDR2 (germline): SGHTS, YDEGEE. V was clipped by 3 bases and J by 8 bases; unmatched bases: 10. The CDR3 consists of 15 residues. The CDR3 loop is CASSSRQGTGEKLFF. Written as DNA, the CDR3 is TGTGCCAGCAGCTCCCGACAGGGCACCGGGGAAAAACTGTTTTTT.

J is TRBJ2-4 and V is TRBV28, with 8 bases that match TRBD1. V was pared by 5 bases and J by 7 bases, with 7 bases of the junction left unmatched. Per germline, CDR1 MDHEN and CDR2 SYDVKM. CDR3 size: 14 residues. CDR3 sequence reads: CASSISGGANIQYF. The CDR3 region has the DNA TGTGCCAGCAGTATCTCAGGGGGCGCGAACATTCAGTACTTC.

The chain recombines TRBV19 with TRBJ1-1; 10 nucleotides line up with TRBD1. In germline, CDR1 is LNHDA, CDR2 SQIVND (reference sequence). The CDR3 covers 15 residues. Trimming removed 5 bases from V and 5 bases from J; junction bases left unmatched: 8. Here the CDR3 DNA reads TGTGCCAGTAGTCCCGACAGGGGGCGGGTGACTGAAGCTTTCTTT. Its protein product is CASSPDRGRVTEAFF.

V is TRBV6-2 or TRBV6-3 and J is TRBJ1-5, with a weak D call TRBD1 (6 bases). This CDR3 region has 14 residues. V shed 0 bases and J shed 5 bases, with 8 bases lying between them. Germline V gives CDR1 MNHEY, CDR2 SVGEGT. The CDR3 coding sequence is TGTGCCAGCAGTTACTCCTCAGGGGATCAGCCCCAGCATTTT. Translation: CASSYSSGDQPQHF.

This chain joins TRBV6-2 or TRBV6-3 and TRBJ2-1; D gene unclear. Germline CDR1 is MNHEY and CDR2 is SVGEGT. Trimming took off 2 bases at V and 1 base at J, with 15 bases between the two ends. This CDR3 region has 17 residues. The CDR3 here is CASSYGLDLASYNEQFF. CDR3 nucleotide sequence: TGTGCCAGCAGTTACGGGCTCGACCTCGCGTCCTACAATGAGCAGTTCTTC.

The gene calls are TRBV7-9 and TRBJ1-1; D is unclear. The CDR3 spans 14 residues. Trimming pared 1 base from V and 3 bases from J, leaving 9 bases between. Germline-derived CDR1 and CDR2 are SEHNR and FQNEAQ (reference sequence). CDR3 residues: CASSLVLRDTEAFF. The CDR3 nucleotides are TGTGCCAGCAGCTTAGTTCTGCGAGACACTGAAGCTTTCTTT.

This clone showed up just once. The J gene is TRBJ1-6, the V gene TRBV5-1, with D unresolved. Trimming stripped 7 bases from V and 7 bases from J, with 15 bases between. Germline values: CDR1 SGHRS, CDR2 YFSETQ. The CDR3 covers 14 residues. The CDR3 loop reads CASCREGRNSPLHF. The CDR3 DNA reads TGCGCCAGCTGCCGGGAGGGAAGGAATTCACCCCTCCACTTT.

The V and J genes are TRBV3-1 (or the pseudogene TRBV3-2) and TRBJ2-3; TRBD2 matches 9 bases. CDR3 length equals 16 residues. After removal of 0 bases from V and 5 bases from J, the junction contained 6 bases not matched to a gene. CDR1 is LGHDT, CDR2 YNNKEL, per germline (reference sequence). CDR3 amino acids: CASSQEGREGIDTQYF. The CDR3 DNA sequence: TGTGCCAGCAGCCAAGAGGGGCGGGAGGGAATAGATACGCAGTATTTT.

The chain joins TRBV3-1 (or the pseudogene TRBV3-2) to TRBJ1-1; D not certain. Germline V gene lookup returns CDR1 LGHDT and CDR2 YNNKEL (reference sequence). V was clipped by 3 bases and J by 2 bases, with 13 bases between them. This CDR3 region has 15 residues. The CDR3 region is CASSHVLGGNTEAFF. For the CDR3, the DNA is TGTGCCAGCAGCCATGTGTTGGGAGGAAACACTGAAGCTTTCTTT.

The chain recombines TRBV6-5 with TRBJ2-2; no clear D. The CDR3 is 15 residues long. Looked up from germline, CDR1 is MNHEY and CDR2 is SVGAGI. The germline V and J ends were trimmed by 1 base and 2 bases, with 8 bases remaining between them. The CDR3 loop is CASSYFAVNTGELFF. The DNA for the CDR3 is TGTGCCAGCAGTTACTTTGCGGTTAACACCGGGGAGCTGTTTTTT.

This clone was detected only a few times. This chain joins TRBV19 and TRBJ2-3; a possible D gene is TRBD1 (5 bases). The CDR3 is 13 amino acids. Per the germline V gene, CDR1 is LNHDA and CDR2 is SQIVND (reference sequence). V was pared by 2 bases and J by 6 bases, with 9 bases between. The CDR3 DNA reads as TGTGCCAGTAGTATACAGGCAGGGGATACGCAGTATTTT. This gives the protein CASSIQAGDTQYF.